Given below is one T cell receptor (beta chain) in context. Its antigen is not known. The data are from a study of T cells in localized non-small cell lung cancer. Broader study findings: Uninvolved adjacent lung had the highest recorded T cell clonality, with tumor below it. Higher adjacent-lung clonality was associated with shorter survival. Adjacent lung tissue had a median about 60 of the top 100 clones found in the tumor. One tumor region alone was sequenced, and heterogeneity therefore remains possible.

Generated by immunoSEQ multiplex PCR, the TCRdb table keeps only in-frame clones and is missing some. Among about 79,000 clones, roughly 81% were seen once, and the ten largest hold roughly 14%. The germline CDR1 and CDR2 sequences are MNHNY and SVGAGI (reference sequence). Trimming left V 5 bases short and J 1 base short, with 11 bases between. The CDR3 has 15 amino acids. V gene TRBV6-6 combines with J gene TRBJ2-2, with TRBD1 as a possible D gene (6 bases). Sample: peripheral blood, taken before any cancer treatment. This TCR derives from a female donor over 55 with stage I lung adenocarcinoma. The CDR3 DNA reads as TGTGCCAGCAGTAACCTGGACAGGAACACCGGGGAGCTGTTTTTT. Amino acids: CASSNLDRNTGELFF.